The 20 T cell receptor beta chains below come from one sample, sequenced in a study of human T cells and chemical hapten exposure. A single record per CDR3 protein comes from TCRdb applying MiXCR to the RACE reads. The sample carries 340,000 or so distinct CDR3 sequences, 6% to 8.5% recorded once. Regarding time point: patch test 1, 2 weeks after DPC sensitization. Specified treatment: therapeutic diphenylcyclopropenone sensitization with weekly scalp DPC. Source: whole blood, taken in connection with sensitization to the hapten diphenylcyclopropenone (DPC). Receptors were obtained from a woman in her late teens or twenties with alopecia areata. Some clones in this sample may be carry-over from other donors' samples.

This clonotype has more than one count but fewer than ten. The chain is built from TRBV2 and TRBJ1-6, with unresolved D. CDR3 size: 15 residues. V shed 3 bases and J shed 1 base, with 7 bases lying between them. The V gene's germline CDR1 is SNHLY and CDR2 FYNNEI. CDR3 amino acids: CASSDDGSYNSPLHF. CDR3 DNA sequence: TGTGCCAGCAGTGACGATGGTTCCTATAATTCACCCCTCCACTTT.

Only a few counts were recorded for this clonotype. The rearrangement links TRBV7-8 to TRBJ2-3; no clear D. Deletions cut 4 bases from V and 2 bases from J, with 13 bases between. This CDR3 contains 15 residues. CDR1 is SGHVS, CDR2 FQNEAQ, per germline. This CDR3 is CASSSNYHNTDTQYF. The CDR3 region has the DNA TGTGCCAGCAGCTCCAACTATCACAACACAGATACGCAGTATTTT.

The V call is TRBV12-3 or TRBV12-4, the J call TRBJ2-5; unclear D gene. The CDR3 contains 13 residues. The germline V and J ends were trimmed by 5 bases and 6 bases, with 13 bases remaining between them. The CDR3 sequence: CASSTDPEKTQYF. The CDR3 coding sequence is TGTGCCAGCAGTACGGACCCCGAGAAGACCCAGTACTTC.

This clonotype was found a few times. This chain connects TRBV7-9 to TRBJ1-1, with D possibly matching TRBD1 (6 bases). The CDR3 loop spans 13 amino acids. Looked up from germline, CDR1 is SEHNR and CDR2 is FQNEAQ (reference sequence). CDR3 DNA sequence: TGTGCGATACAGCAGGGGCCCCCCTATGAAGCTTTCTTT. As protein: CAIQQGPPYEAFF.

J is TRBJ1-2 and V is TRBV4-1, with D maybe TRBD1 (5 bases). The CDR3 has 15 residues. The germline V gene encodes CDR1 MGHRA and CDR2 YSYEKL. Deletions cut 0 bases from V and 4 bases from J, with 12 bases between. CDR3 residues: CASSQDHPGSYGYTF. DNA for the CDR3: TGCGCCAGCAGCCAAGATCACCCAGGGAGCTATGGCTACACCTTC.

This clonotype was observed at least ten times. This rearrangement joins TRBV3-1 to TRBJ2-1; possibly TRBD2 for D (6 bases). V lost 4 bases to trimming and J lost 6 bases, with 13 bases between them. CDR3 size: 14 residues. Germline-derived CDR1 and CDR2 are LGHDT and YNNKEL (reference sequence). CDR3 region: CASSPWAGTNEQFF. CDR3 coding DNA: TGTGCCAGCAGCCCCTGGGCGGGGACCAATGAGCAGTTCTTC.

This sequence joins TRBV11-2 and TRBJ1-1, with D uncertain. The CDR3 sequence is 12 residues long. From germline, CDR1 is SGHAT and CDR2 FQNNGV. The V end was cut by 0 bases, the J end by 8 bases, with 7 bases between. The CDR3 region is CASSLEADEAFF. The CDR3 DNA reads TGTGCCAGCAGCTTAGAGGCAGACGAAGCTTTCTTT.

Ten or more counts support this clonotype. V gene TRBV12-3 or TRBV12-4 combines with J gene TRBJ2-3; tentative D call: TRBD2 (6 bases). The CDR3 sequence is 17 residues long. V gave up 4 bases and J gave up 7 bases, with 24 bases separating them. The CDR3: CASSSRHTGEPVYTQYF. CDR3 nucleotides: TGTGCCAGCAGTTCTCGACATACGGGAGAACCAGTTTATACGCAGTATTTT.

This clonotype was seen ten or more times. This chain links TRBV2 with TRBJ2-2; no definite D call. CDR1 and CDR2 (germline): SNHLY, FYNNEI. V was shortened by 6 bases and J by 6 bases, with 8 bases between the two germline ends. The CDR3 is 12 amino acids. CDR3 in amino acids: CASRESPGELFF. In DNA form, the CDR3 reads TGTGCCAGCAGGGAGTCGCCCGGGGAGCTGTTTTTT.

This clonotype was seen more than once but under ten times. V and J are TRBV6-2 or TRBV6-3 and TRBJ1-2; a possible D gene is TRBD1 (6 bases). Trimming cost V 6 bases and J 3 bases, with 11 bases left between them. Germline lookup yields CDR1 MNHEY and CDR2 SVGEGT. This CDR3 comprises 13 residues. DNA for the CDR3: TGTGCCAGCAGACTACAGGGCCACTATGGCTACACCTTC. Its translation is CASRLQGHYGYTF.

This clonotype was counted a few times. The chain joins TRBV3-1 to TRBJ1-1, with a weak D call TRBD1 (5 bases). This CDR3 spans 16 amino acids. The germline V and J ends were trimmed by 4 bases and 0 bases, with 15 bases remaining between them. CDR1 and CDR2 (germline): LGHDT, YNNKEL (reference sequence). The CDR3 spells CASSRQGLPLNTEAFF. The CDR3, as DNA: TGTGCCAGCAGCCGGCAGGGACTCCCATTGAACACTGAAGCTTTCTTT.

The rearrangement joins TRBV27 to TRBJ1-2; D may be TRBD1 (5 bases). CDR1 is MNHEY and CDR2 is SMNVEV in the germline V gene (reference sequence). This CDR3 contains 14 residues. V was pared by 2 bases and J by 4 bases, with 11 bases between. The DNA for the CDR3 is TGTGCCAGCAGTTTAGGGACTGAGACCTATGGCTACACCTTC. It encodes CASSLGTETYGYTF.

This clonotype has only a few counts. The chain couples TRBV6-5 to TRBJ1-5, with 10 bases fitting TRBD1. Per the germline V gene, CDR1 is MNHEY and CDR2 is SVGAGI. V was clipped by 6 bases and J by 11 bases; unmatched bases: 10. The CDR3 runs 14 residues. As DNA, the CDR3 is TGTGCCAGCAGCGCGGACAGGGGGAAAGGGGCCCAGCATTTT. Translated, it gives CASSADRGKGAQHF.

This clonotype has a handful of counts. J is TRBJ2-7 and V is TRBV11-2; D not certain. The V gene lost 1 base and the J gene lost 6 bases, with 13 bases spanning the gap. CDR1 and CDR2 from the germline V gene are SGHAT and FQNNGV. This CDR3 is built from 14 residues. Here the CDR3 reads CASSLGNDPREQYF. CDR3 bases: TGTGCCAGCAGCTTAGGGAACGATCCCCGCGAGCAGTACTTC.

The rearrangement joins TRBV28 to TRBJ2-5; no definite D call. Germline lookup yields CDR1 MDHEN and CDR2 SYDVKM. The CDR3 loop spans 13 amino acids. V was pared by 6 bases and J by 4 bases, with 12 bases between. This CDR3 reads CASRRSRGETQYF. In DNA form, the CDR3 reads TGTGCCAGCAGACGGTCGAGAGGAGAGACCCAGTACTTC.

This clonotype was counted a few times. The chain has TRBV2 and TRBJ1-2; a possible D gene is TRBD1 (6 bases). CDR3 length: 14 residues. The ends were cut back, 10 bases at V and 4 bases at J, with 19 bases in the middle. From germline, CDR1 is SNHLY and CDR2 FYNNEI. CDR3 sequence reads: CANRKGTQSYGYTF. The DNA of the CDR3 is TGTGCCAACCGGAAGGGGACACAGTCCTATGGCTACACCTTC.

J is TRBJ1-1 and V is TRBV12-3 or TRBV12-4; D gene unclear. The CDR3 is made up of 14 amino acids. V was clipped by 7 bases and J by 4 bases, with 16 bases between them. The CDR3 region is CASNNRGSGTEAFF. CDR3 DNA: TGTGCCAGCAACAACCGGGGTTCCGGCACTGAAGCTTTCTTT.

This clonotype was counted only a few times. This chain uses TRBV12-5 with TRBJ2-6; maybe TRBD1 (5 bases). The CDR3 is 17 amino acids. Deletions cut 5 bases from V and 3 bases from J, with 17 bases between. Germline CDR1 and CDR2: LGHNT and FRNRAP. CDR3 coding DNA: TGTGCTAGTGGTGGTGGCTATACAGGTGGTGGGGCCAACGTCCTGACTTTC. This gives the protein CASGGGYTGGGANVLTF. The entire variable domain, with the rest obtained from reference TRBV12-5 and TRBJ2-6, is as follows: DARVTQTPRHKVTEMGQEVTMRCQPILGHNTVFWYRQTMMQGLELLAYFRNRAPLDDSGMPKDRFSAEMPDATLATLKIQPSEPRDSAVYFCASGGGYTGGGANVLTFGAGSRLTVL.

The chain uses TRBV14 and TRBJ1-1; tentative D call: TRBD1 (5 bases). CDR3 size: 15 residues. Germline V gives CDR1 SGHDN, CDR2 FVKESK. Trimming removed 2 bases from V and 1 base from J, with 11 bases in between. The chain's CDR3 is CASSQFQDRNTEAFF. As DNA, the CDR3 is TGTGCCAGCAGCCAATTCCAAGACAGGAACACTGAAGCTTTCTTT.

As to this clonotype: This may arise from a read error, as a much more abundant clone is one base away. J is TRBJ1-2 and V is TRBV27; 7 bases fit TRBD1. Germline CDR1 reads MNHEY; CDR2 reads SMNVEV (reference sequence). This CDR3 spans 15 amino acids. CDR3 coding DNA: TGTGCCGGCAGTTTTCTCCGGACAGGTTTGGATGGCTACACCTTC. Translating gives CAGSFLRTGLDGYTF.